Listed below are T cell receptor beta chains from one sample, sequenced in a study of cytomegalovirus exposure and HLA in healthy donors. Sequencing was performed with immunoSEQ multiplex PCR; in TCRdb, only in-frame clones are kept and a portion is missing. The table records approximately 190,000 clones, more than 60% of them present only once. The sequenced sample was PBMCs. These receptors all come from a woman in her twenties or thirties in good health and CMV-seropositive. Both conserved end residues are part of each CDR3. The order of the fields is J gene, clone size, D gene, V gene, CDR3 protein, CDR3 DNA. A D gene is named only where the DNA matches it firmly. Some rows have no size entry. The others give once, few or many, or a class for an expanded clone.

J: TRBJ1-5
size: NA
D: NA
V: TRBV2
CDR3: CASSERGGSNQPQHF
DNA: TGTGCCAGCAGTGAAAGAGGGGGAAGCAATCAGCCCCAGCATTTT

J: TRBJ2-1
size: NA
D: TRBD2
V: TRBV18
CDR3: CASSTGLEGYNEQFF
DNA: TGTGCCAGCTCAACGGGACTAGAGGGTTACAATGAGCAGTTCTTC

J: TRBJ2-3
size: NA
D: TRBD2
V: TRBV7-3
CDR3: CASSRTSGGYNTDTQYF
DNA: TGTGCCAGCAGCAGGACTAGCGGGGGGTATAACACAGATACGCAGTATTTT

J: TRBJ1-1
size: NA
D: NA
V: TRBV2
CDR3: CASSEFWTEIEAFF
DNA: TGTGCCAGCAGTGAATTTTGGACAGAAATTGAAGCTTTCTTT

J: TRBJ2-1
size: NA
D: NA
V: TRBV7-7
CDR3: CASSSGIAAPYNEQFF
DNA: TGTGCCAGCAGCTCGGGAATCGCGGCACCCTACAATGAGCAGTTCTTC

J: TRBJ2-3
size: NA
D: TRBD2
V: TRBV7-8
CDR3: CASSLDLAGSTDTQYF
DNA: TGTGCCAGCAGCTTAGATCTAGCGGGCAGCACAGATACGCAGTATTTT

J: TRBJ1-1
size: NA
D: NA
V: TRBV30
CDR3: CAWSMKGMNTEAFF
DNA: TGTGCCTGGAGTATGAAGGGGATGAACACTGAAGCTTTCTTT

J: TRBJ2-7
size: NA
D: NA
V: TRBV11-2
CDR3: CASSLWAISYEQYF
DNA: TGTGCCAGCAGCTTATGGGCCATTTCCTACGAGCAGTACTTC

J: TRBJ2-7
size: NA
D: TRBD2
V: TRBV10-3
CDR3: CAISVSGTSPEQYF
DNA: TGTGCCATCAGCGTTTCCGGGACTAGCCCCGAGCAGTACTTC

J: TRBJ2-5
size: NA
D: NA
V: TRBV28
CDR3: CASSAGRGWETQYF
DNA: TGTGCCAGCAGTGCCGGACGGGGGTGGGAGACCCAGTACTTC

J: TRBJ1-2
size: NA
D: NA
V: TRBV4-2
CDR3: CASSQDTGGVCGYTF
DNA: TGTGCCAGCAGCCAAGATACGGGAGGGGTGTGTGGCTACACCTTC

J: TRBJ2-2
size: NA
D: NA
V: TRBV5-6
CDR3: CASSLVRDSANTGELFF
DNA: TGTGCCAGCAGCTTGGTGCGGGACAGCGCGAACACCGGGGAGCTGTTTTTT

J: TRBJ1-5
size: few
D: NA
V: TRBV18
CDR3: CASSPNRSNQPQHF
DNA: TGTGCCAGCTCGCCTAATAGAAGCAATCAGCCCCAGCATTTT

J: TRBJ1-5
size: NA
D: NA
V: TRBV6-1
CDR3: CASAVRGNQPQHF
DNA: TGTGCCAGTGCAGTCAGGGGAAATCAGCCCCAGCATTTT

J: TRBJ1-1
size: NA
D: NA
V: TRBV19
CDR3: CASSFGGQAEAFF
DNA: TGTGCCAGTAGTTTCGGGGGGCAGGCTGAAGCTTTCTTT

J: TRBJ1-2
size: NA
D: NA
V: TRBV30
CDR3: CARKGGGKITNYGYTF
DNA: TGTGCCCGGAAAGGTGGGGGGAAAATCACTAACTATGGCTACACCTTC

J: TRBJ2-7
size: NA
D: TRBD2
V: TRBV5-1
CDR3: CASALSPRTSGHEQYF
DNA: TGCGCCAGCGCCCTTTCCCCAAGGACTAGCGGTCACGAGCAGTACTTC

J: TRBJ2-1
size: NA
D: TRBD2
V: TRBV9
CDR3: CASSPPTSYTSGVYNEQFF
DNA: TGTGCCAGCAGCCCCCCCACTTCCTATACTAGCGGGGTTTACAATGAGCAGTTCTTC

J: TRBJ2-1
size: few
D: TRBD2
V: TRBV5-1
CDR3: CASSPGTSGSRHNEQFF
DNA: TGCGCCAGCAGCCCTGGGACTAGCGGGAGTCGGCACAATGAGCAGTTCTTC

J: TRBJ2-2
size: once
D: NA
V: TRBV5-1
CDR3: CASSLANPTGELFF
DNA: TGCGCCAGCAGCTTGGCTAACCCTACCGGGGAGCTGTTTTTT

J: TRBJ2-3
size: few
D: NA
V: TRBV4-1
CDR3: CASSPINLLVTDTQYF
DNA: TGCGCCAGCAGCCCAATAAACCTACTAGTCACAGATACGCAGTATTTT

J: TRBJ2-3
size: NA
D: NA
V: TRBV11-2
CDR3: CASSPFLSTDTQYF
DNA: TGTGCCAGCAGCCCTTTTTTAAGCACAGATACGCAGTATTTT

J: TRBJ1-1
size: NA
D: NA
V: TRBV9
CDR3: CASSAGFYTEAFF
DNA: TGTGCCAGCAGCGCGGGATTTTACACTGAAGCTTTCTTT

J: TRBJ1-1
size: NA
D: NA
V: TRBV28
CDR3: CASSQITEAFF
DNA: TGTGCCAGCAGTCAGATCACTGAAGCTTTCTTT

J: TRBJ2-7
size: NA
D: TRBD1
V: TRBV7-9
CDR3: CASSDRGREQYF
DNA: TGTGCCAGCAGCGACAGGGGGCGTGAGCAGTACTTC

J: TRBJ2-4
size: NA
D: NA
V: TRBV7-2
CDR3: CASSFRPTRGINIQYF
DNA: TGTGCCAGCAGCTTCCGCCCGACTAGAGGTATAAACATTCAGTACTTC

J: TRBJ1-1
size: NA
D: NA
V: TRBV12-5
CDR3: CASGWGSSYTEAFF
DNA: TGTGCTAGTGGTTGGGGCTCGTCCTACACTGAAGCTTTCTTT

J: TRBJ2-5
size: NA
D: TRBD1
V: TRBV7-7
CDR3: CASSRDSQETQYF
DNA: TGTGCCAGCAGCCGGGACAGCCAAGAGACCCAGTACTTC

J: TRBJ2-3
size: NA
D: TRBD2
V: TRBV7-6
CDR3: CASSIGTSGGRLDTQYF
DNA: TGTGCCAGCAGCATAGGGACTAGCGGGGGACGATTGGATACGCAGTATTTT

J: TRBJ2-7
size: NA
D: NA
V: TRBV28
CDR3: CASRDNRVPYEQYF
DNA: TGTGCCAGCAGGGACAACAGGGTACCCTACGAGCAGTACTTC

J: TRBJ2-7
size: NA
D: NA
V: TRBV6-6
CDR3: CASSFGEAHEQYF
DNA: TGTGCCAGCAGTTTCGGAGAAGCCCACGAGCAGTACTTC

J: TRBJ2-1
size: NA
D: NA
V: TRBV7-2
CDR3: CASSPPGRLVGYNEQFF
DNA: TGTGCCAGCAGCCCACCGGGGAGGCTAGTTGGTTACAATGAGCAGTTCTTC

J: TRBJ1-2
size: NA
D: NA
V: TRBV6-1
CDR3: CASSEVGGYGYTF
DNA: TGTGCCAGCAGTGAAGTTGGGGGGTATGGCTACACCTTC

J: TRBJ2-1
size: NA
D: TRBD2
V: TRBV29-1
CDR3: CSVGASGRPEFF
DNA: TGCAGCGTTGGCGCTAGCGGGAGGCCAGAATTCTTC

J: TRBJ2-5
size: NA
D: NA
V: TRBV11-2
CDR3: CASCRTGTQETQYF
DNA: TGTGCCAGCTGCCGAACAGGGACCCAAGAGACCCAGTACTTC

J: TRBJ2-1
size: NA
D: TRBD2
V: TRBV18
CDR3: CASSPQASGSLAYNEQFF
DNA: TGTGCCAGCTCACCACAAGCTAGCGGGAGTTTGGCCTACAATGAGCAGTTCTTC